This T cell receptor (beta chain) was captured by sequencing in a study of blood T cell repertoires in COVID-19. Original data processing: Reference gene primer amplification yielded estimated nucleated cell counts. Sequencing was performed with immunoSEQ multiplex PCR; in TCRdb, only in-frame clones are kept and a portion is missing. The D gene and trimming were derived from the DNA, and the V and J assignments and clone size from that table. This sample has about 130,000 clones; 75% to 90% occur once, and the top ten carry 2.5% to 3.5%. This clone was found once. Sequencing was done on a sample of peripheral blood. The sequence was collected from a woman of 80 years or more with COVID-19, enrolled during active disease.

The CDR3 DNA reads as TGTGCCAGCAGTCCGGGGACAGGGCCCGTCAATGAGCAGTTCTTC. It translates to CASSPGTGPVNEQFF. The rearrangement links TRBV28 to TRBJ2-1, with 9 bases lining up with TRBD1. Unmatched junction bases numbered 8, after V lost 5 bases and J lost 6 bases. The CDR3 runs to 15 residues. CDR1 and CDR2 (germline): MDHEN, SYDVKM.